This is a list of T cell receptor beta chains from one sample in a study of blood T cell repertoires in COVID-19. Clones were read by immunoSEQ multiplex PCR, and TCRdb kept only the in-frame ones, dropping some. The sample includes about 130,000 clones, about four fifths of them seen just once. Sequencing was performed on peripheral blood. Every receptor here comes from a woman aged 55-69 years with active or convalescent COVID-19. The CDR3 runs from the conserved cysteine through the conserved F or W. D genes are given only for firm matches. Some rows mark clone size as missing; the rest say once, few, many or name a class of expanded clone.

j_gene	abundance	d_gene	v_gene	CDR3nt	CDR3aa
TRBJ1-2	.	.	TRBV9	TGTGCCAGCAGCGAGCGGGCAGAAGCTTCTAACTATGGCTACACCTTC	CASSERAEASNYGYTF
TRBJ2-2	.	.	TRBV4-2	TGTGCCAGCAGCCAAGTAGGGGTCACCGGGGAGCTGTTTTTT	CASSQVGVTGELFF
TRBJ2-3	.	TRBD2	TRBV29-1	TGCAGCGTTTATATAGCGGGAGGAGCAGATACGCAGTATTTT	CSVYIAGGADTQYF
TRBJ2-6	.	TRBD2	TRBV9	TGTGCCAGCAGCGGCGGACTAGCGGGAGTTGGGTCTGGGGCCAACGTCCTGACTTTC	CASSGGLAGVGSGANVLTF
TRBJ2-7	.	.	TRBV6-5	TGTGCCAGCAGTTTAACGGGTTCCTACGAGCAGTACTTC	CASSLTGSYEQYF
TRBJ1-5	.	.	TRBV9	TGTGCCAGCAGCCCAATGGAGGGTGCTGGGTTTAGGAGCAATCAGCCCCAGCATTTT	CASSPMEGAGFRSNQPQHF
TRBJ1-1	.	.	TRBV28	TGTGCCAGCAGTCCACCACGGACTGAAGCTTTCTTT	CASSPPRTEAFF
TRBJ1-1	.	TRBD1	TRBV6-5	TGTGCCAGCGACAGGGGGGGTACTGAAGCTTTCTTT	CASDRGGTEAFF
TRBJ2-7	.	TRBD1	TRBV4-3	TGCGCCAGCAGCCCCACGACGGGACAGGGCTACGAGCAGTACTTC	CASSPTTGQGYEQYF
TRBJ1-5	.	.	TRBV19	TGTGCCAGTAGTGGCGGGGGGGATCAGCCCCAGCATTTT	CASSGGGDQPQHF
TRBJ2-3	many	.	TRBV7-2	TGTGCCAGCAGCTACGCGGCCCACACAGATACGCAGTATTTT	CASSYAAHTDTQYF